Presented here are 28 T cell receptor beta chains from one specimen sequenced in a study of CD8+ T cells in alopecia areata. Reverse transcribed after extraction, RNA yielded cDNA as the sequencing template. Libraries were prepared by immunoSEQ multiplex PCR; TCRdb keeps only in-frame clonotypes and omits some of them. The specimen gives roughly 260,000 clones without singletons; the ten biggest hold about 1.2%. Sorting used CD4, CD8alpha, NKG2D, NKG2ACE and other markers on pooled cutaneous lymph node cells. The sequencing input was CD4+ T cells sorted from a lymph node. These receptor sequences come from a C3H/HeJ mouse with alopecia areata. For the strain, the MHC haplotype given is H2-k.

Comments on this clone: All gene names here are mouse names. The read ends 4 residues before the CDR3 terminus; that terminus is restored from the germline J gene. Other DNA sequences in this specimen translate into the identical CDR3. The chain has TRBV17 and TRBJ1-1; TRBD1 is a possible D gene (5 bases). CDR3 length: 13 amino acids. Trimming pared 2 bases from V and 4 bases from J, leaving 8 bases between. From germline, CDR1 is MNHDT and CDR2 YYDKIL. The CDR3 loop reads CASSRQGGTEVFF. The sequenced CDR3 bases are TGTGCTAGCAGTAGACAGGGAGGCACA.

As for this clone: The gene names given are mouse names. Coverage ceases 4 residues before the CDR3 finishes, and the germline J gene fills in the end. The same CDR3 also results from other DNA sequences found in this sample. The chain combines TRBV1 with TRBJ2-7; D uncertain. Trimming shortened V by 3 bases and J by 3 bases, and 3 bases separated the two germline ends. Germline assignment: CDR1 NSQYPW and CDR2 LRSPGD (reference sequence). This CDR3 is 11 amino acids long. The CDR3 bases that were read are TGCACCTGCAGTGCCCTCTAT. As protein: CTCSALY. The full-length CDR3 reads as CTCSALYEQYF.

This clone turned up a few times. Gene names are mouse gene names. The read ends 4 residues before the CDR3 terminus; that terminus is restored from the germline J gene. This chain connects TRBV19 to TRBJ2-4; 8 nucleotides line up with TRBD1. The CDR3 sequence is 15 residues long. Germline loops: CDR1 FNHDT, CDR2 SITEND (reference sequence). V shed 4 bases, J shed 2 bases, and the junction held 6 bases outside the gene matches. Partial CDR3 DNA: TGTGCCAGCAGTCCAGGGGGCCCTCCTCAAAAC. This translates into CASSPGGPPQN. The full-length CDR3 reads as CASSPGGPPQNTLYF. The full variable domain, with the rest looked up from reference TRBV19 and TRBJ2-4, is GGIITQTPKFLIGQEGQKLTLKCQQNFNHDTMYWYRQDSGKGLRLIYYSITENDLQKGDLSEGYDASREKKSSFSLTVTSAQKNEMAVFLCASSPGGPPQNTLYFGAGTRLSVL.

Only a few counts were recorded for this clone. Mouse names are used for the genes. The part of the CDR3 DNA that was read is TGTGCCAGCAGTAAAGGAGGGACAGGGCAAGAC. Protein product: CASSKGGTGQD. The full-length CDR3 reads as CASSKGGTGQDTQYF. V and J are TRBV19 and TRBJ2-5; 9 bases are a match to TRBD1. The read halts 4 residues ahead of the CDR3 end, with the missing end drawn from the germline J gene. In germline, CDR1 is FNHDT, CDR2 SITEND (reference sequence). CDR3 length: 15 amino acids. The V gene end was trimmed by 3 bases and the J gene end by 3 bases; junction bases not matched to a gene: 5.

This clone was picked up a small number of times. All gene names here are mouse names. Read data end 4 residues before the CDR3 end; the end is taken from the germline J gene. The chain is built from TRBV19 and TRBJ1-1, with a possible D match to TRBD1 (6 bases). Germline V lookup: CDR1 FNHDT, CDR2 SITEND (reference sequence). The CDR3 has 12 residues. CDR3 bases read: TGTGCCAGCAGTGGGGACAAAACA. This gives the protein CASSGDKT. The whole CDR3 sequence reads CASSGDKTEVFF.

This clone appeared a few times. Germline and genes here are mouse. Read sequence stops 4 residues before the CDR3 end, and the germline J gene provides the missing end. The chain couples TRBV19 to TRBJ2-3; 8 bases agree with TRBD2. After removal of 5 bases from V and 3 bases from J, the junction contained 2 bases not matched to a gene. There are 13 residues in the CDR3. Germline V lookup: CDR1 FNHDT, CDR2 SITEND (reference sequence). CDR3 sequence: CASSWGDAETLYF. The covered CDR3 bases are TGTGCCAGCAGCTGGGGGGACGCAGAA.

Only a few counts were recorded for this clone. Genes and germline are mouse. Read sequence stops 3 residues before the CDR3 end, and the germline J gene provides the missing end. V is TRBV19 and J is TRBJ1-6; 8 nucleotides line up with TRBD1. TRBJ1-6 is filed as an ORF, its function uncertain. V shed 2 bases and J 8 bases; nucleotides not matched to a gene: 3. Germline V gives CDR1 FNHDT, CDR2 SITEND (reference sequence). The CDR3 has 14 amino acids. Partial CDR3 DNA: TGTGCCAGCAGTATCGGGACAGGTGATTCGCCC. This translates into CASSIGTGDSP. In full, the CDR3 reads CASSIGTGDSPLYF.

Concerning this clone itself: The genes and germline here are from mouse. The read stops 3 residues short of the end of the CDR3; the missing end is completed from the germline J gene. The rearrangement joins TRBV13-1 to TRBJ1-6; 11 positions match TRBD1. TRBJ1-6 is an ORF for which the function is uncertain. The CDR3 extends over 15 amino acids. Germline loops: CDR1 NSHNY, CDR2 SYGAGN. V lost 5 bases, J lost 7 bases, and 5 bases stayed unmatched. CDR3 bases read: TGTGCCAGCAGCCCGGGACAGGGGGTCAATTCGCCC. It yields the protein CASSPGQGVNSP. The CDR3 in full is CASSPGQGVNSPLYF.

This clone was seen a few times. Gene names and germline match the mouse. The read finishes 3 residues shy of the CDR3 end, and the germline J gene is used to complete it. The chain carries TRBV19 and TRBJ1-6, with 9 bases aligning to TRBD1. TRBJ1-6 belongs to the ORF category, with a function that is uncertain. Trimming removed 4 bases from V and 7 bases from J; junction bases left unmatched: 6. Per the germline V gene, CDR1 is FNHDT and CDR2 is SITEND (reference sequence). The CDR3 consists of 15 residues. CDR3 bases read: TGTGCCAGCAGTCTACAGGGGGCCAAGAATTCGCCC. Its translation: CASSLQGAKNSP. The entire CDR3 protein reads CASSLQGAKNSPLYF.

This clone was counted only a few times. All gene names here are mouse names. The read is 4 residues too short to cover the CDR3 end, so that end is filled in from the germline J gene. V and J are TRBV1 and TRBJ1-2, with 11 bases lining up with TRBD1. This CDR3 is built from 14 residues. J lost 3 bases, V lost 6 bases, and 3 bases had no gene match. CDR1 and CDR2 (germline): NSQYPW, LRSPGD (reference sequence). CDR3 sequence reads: CTCRGTGGDSDYTF. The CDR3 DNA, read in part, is TGCACCTGCAGGGGGACAGGGGGGGACTCC.

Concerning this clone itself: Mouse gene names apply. The sequenced CDR3 bases are TGTGCCAGCAGTATACGGACAGATAACTATGCT. Its translation is CASSIRTDNYA. The CDR3, in full, reads CASSIRTDNYAEQFF. The chain employs TRBV19 and TRBJ2-1; perhaps TRBD1 as D (6 bases). Read data end 4 residues before the CDR3 end; the end is taken from the germline J gene. The CDR3 has 15 amino acids. Germline CDR1 is FNHDT and CDR2 is SITEND (reference sequence). The V and J ends lost 1 base and 0 bases respectively, with 8 bases between them.

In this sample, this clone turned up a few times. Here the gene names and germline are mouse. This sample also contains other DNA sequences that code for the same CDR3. CDR3 in amino acids: CASSQEGADTGQLYF. The DNA read from the CDR3 is TGTGCCAGCAGCCAAGAGGGGGCAGACACCGGG. The genes are TRBV5 and TRBJ2-2; TRBD1 or TRBD2 may be the D gene (6 bases each). The sequence runs out 4 residues before the end of the CDR3; the remainder is reconstructed from the germline J gene. Per germline, CDR1 LGHNA and CDR2 YNLKQL (reference sequence). The length of the CDR3 is 15 residues. The V gene lost 0 bases and the J gene lost 3 bases, with 8 bases spanning the gap.

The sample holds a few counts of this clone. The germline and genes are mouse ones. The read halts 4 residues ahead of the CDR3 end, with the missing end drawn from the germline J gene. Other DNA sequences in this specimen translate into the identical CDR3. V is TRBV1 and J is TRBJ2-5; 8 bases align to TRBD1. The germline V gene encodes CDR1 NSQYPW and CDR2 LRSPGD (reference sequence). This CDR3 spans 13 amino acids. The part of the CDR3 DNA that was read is TGCACCTGCAGTGGGACAGGGAGGGAC. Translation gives CTCSGTGRD. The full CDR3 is CTCSGTGRDTQYF.

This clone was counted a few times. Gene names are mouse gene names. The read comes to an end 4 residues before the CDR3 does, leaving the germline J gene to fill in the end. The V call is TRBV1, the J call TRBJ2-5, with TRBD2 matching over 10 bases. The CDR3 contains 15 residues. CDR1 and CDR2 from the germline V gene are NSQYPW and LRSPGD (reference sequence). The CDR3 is CTCSAVWGGIDTQYF. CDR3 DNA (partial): TGCACCTGCAGTGCAGTCTGGGGGGGCATAGAC.

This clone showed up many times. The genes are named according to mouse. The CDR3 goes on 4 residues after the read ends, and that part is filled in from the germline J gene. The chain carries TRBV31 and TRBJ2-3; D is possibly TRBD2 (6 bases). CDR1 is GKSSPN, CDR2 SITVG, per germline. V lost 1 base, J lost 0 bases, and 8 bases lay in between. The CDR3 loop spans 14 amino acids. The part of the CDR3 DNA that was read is TGTGCCTGGAGTCGGGGGACTAGTGCAGAA. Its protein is CAWSRGTSAE. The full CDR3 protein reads CAWSRGTSAETLYF.

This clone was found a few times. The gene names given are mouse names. CDR3 amino acids: CASSQSYEQYF. The covered CDR3 bases are TGTGCCAGCTCTCAGTCCTAT. V is TRBV13-3 and J is TRBJ2-7; no clear D gene. From the germline J gene comes the end of the CDR3, since the read stops 4 residues before it. CDR3 length equals 11 residues. Trimming shortened V by 7 bases and J by 1 base, and 6 bases separated the two germline ends. Per germline, CDR1 NNHDY and CDR2 SYVADS.

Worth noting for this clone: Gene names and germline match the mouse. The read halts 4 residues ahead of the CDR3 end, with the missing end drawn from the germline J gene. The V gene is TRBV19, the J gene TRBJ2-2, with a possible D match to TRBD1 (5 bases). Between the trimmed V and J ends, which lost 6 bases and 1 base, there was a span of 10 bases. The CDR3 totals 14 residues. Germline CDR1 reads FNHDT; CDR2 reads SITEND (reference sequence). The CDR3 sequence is CASTLTVNTGQLYF. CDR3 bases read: TGTGCCAGCACCTTGACAGTAAACACCGGG. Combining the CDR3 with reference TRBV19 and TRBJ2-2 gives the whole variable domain GGIITQTPKFLIGQEGQKLTLKCQQNFNHDTMYWYRQDSGKGLRLIYYSITENDLQKGDLSEGYDASREKKSSFSLTVTSAQKNEMAVFLCASTLTVNTGQLYFGEGSKLTVL.

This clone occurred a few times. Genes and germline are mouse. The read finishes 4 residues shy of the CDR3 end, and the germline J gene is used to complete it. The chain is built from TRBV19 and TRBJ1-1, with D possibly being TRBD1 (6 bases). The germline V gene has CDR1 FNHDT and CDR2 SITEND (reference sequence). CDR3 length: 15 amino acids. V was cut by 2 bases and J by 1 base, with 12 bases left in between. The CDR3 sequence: CASSIGGTKNTEVFF. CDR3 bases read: TGTGCCAGCAGTATCGGCGGGACAAAAAACACA.

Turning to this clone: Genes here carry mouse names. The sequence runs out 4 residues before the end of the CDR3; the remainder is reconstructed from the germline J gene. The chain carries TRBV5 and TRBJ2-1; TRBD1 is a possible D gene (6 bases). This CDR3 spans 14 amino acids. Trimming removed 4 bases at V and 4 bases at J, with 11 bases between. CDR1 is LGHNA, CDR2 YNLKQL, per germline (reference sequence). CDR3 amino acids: CASSLRDNYAEQFF. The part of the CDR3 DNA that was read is TGTGCCAGCAGCCTCCGGGACAATTATGCT.

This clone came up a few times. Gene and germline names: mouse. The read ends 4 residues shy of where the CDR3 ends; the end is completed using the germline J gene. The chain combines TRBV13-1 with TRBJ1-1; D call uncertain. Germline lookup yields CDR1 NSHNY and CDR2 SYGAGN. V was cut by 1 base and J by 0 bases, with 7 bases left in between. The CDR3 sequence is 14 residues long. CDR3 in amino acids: CASSDPRTNTEVFF. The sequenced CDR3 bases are TGTGCCAGCAGTGATCCCAGGACAAACACA.

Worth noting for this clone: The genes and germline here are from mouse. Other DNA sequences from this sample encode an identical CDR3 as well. The covered CDR3 bases are TGCACCTGCAGTGCGGGACTGGGGGGGTTAAACTATGCT. The encoded protein is CTCSAGLGGLNYA. The whole CDR3 sequence is CTCSAGLGGLNYAEQFF. The rearrangement uses TRBV1 and TRBJ2-1; TRBD2 matches at 13 bases. Read sequence stops 4 residues before the CDR3 end, and the germline J gene provides the missing end. J gave up 1 base and V 3 bases, and 3 bases lay outside the gene matches. This CDR3 comprises 17 residues. Germline loops: CDR1 NSQYPW, CDR2 LRSPGD (reference sequence).

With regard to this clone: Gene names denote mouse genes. The CDR3 reads CASSQDNGGGIYEQYF. Partial CDR3 DNA: TGTGCCAGCAGCCAAGATAACGGGGGGGGTATTTAT. The rearrangement uses TRBV5 and TRBJ2-7; TRBD2 matches at 7 bases. The missing CDR3 end, 4 residues past where the read stops, is filled in from the germline J gene. This CDR3 comprises 16 residues. Germline V gene data show CDR1 as LGHNA and CDR2 as YNLKQL (reference sequence).

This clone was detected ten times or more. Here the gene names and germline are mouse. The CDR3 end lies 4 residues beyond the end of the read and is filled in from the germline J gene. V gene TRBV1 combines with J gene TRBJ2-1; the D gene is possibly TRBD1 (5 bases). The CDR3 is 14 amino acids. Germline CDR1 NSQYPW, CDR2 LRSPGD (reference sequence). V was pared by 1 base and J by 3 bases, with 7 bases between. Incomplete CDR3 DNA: TGCACCTGCAGTGCAGGGACAAGCTATGCT. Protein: CTCSAGTSYA. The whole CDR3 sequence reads CTCSAGTSYAEQFF.

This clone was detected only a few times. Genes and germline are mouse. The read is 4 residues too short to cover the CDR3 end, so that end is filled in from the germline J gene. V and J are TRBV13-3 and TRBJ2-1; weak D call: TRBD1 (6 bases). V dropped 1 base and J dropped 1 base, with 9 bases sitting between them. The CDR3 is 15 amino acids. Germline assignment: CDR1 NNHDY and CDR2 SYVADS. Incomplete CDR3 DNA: TGTGCCAGCAGTGATTACGGACAGAACTATGCT. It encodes CASSDYGQNYA. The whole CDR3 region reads CASSDYGQNYAEQFF.

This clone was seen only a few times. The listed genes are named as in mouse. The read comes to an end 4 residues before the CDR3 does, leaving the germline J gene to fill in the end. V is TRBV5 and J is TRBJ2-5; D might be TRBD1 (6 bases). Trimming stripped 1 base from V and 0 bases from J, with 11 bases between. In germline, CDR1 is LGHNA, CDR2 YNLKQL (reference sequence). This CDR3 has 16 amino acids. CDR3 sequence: CASSQAGGGNQDTQYF. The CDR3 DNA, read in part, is TGTGCCAGCAGCCAAGCAGGAGGGGGAAACCAAGAC.

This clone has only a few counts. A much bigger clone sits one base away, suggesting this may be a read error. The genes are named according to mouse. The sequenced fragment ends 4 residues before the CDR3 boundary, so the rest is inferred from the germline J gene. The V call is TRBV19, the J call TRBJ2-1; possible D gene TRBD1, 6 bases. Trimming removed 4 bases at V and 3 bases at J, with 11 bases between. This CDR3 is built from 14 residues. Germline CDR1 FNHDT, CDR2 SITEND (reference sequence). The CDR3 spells CASSAGTIYAEQFF. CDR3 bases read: TGTGCCAGCAGTGCCGGGACAATCTATGCT.

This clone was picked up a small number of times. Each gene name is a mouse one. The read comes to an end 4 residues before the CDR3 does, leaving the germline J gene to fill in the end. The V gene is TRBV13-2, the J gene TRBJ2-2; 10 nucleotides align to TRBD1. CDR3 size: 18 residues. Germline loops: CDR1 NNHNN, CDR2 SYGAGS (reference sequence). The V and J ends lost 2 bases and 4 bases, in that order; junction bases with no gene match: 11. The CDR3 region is CASGDPRDRGSGTGQLYF. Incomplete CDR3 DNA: TGTGCCAGCGGTGACCCAAGGGACAGGGGTTCCGGCACCGGG.

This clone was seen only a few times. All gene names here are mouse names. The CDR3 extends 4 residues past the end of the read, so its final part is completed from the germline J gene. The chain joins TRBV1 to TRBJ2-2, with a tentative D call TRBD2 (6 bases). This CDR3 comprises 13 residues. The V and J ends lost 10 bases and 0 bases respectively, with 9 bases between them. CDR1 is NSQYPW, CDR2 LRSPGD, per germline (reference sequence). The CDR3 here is CTSGVANTGQLYF. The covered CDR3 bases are TGCACCTCTGGGGTTGCAAACACCGGG.